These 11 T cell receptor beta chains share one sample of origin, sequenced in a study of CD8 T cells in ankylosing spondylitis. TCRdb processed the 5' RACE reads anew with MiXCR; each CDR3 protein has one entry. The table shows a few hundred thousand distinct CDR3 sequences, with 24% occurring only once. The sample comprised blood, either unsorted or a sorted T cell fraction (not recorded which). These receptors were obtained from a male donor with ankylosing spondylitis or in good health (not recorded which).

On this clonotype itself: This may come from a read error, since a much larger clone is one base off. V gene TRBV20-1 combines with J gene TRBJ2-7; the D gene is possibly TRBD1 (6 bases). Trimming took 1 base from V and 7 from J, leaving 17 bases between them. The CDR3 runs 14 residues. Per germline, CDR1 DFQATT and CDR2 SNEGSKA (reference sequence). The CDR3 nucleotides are TGCAGTGCTAGAGCCGGGACATGGGGCGGGGAGCAGTACTTC. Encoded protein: CSARAGTWGGEQYF.

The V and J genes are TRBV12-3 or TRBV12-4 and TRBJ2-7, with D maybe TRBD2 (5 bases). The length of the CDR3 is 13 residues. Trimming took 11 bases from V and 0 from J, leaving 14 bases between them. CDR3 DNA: TGTGCCTCAAGACGGGGAGTCTCCTACGAGCAGTACTTC. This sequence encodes CASRRGVSYEQYF.

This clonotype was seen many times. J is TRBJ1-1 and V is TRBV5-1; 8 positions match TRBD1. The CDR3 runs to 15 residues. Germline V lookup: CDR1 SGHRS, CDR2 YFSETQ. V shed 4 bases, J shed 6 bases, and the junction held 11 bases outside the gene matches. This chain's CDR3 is CASSPGTGGLSEAFF. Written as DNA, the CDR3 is TGCGCCAGCAGCCCTGGGACAGGAGGCCTTTCTGAAGCTTTCTTT.

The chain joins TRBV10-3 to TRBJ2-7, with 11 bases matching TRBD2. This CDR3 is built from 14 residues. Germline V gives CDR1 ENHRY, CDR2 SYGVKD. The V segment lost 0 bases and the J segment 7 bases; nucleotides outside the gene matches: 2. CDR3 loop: CAISESVAGGEQYF. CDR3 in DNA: TGTGCCATCAGTGAGTCTGTAGCGGGAGGGGAGCAGTACTTC.

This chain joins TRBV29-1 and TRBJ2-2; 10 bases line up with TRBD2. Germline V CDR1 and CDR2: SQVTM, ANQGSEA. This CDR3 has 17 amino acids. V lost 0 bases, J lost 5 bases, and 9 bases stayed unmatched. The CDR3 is CSVEEPLAGGRTGELFF. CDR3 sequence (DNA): TGCAGCGTTGAAGAACCCTTAGCGGGGGGCCGAACCGGGGAGCTGTTTTTT.

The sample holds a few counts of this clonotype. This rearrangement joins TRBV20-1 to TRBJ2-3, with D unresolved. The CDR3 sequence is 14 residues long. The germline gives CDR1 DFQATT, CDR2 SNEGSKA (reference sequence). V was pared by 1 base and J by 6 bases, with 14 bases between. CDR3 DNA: TGCAGTGCTAGAGGTTGGGCGCAGGCGGATACGCAGTATTTT. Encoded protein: CSARGWAQADTQYF.

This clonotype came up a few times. The CDR3 loop reads CSVDRGGGEETQYF. The CDR3 coding sequence is TGCAGCGTTGATCGTGGCGGTGGGGAGGAGACCCAGTACTTC. The rearrangement joins TRBV29-1 to TRBJ2-5; possibly TRBD2 for D (5 bases). Germline values: CDR1 SQVTM, CDR2 ANQGSEA. The CDR3 contains 14 residues. V was pared by 3 bases and J by 5 bases, with 16 bases between.

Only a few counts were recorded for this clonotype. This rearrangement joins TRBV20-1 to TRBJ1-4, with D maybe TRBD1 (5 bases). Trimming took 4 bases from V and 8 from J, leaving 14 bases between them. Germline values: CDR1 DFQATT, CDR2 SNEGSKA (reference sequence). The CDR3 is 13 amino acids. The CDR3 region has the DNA TGCAGTGCTAATTCAGGGTTGAGGGAAAAACTGTTTTTT. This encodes CSANSGLREKLFF.

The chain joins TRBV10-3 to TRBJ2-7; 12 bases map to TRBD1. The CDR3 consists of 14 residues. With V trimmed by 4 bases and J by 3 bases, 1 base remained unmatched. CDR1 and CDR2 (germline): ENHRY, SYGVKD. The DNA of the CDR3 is TGTGCCATCAGTGGGGACAGGGGGCTCTACGAGCAGTACTTC. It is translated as CAISGDRGLYEQYF.

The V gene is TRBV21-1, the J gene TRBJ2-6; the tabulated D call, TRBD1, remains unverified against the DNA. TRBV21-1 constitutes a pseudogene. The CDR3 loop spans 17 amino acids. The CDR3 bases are TGTGCCAGCAGCAAAGCGGGGGGGGCCTCTGGGGCCAACGTCCTGACTTTC. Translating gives CASSKAGGASGANVLTF.

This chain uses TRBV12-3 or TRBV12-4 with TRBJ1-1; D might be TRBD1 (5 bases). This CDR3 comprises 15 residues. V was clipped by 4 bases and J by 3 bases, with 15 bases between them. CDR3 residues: CASSWSGNADTEAFF. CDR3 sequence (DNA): TGTGCCAGCAGTTGGTCAGGGAACGCGGACACTGAAGCTTTCTTT.